This is a list of T cell receptor beta chains from one sample in a study of T cell repertoires in cytomegalovirus infection. TCRdb fed the reads into MiXCR, producing one record per CDR3 protein. The repertoire consists of 300,000 to 400,000 distinct CDR3 sequences, with roughly 25% occurring once and the leading ten covering 13%. For these receptors, no antigen is known. This material consisted of cultured PBMCs, taken from culture after CMV antigen stimulation. These receptors were taken from a human donor in good health (CMV status not recorded). Some clones in this sample may be carry-over from other donors' samples. CDR3s include the opening cysteine and the closing phenylalanine or tryptophan. D genes are given only for firm matches. Not every row has a clone size; where given, it reads once, few, many or a size class.

clone_size j_call v_call d_call cdr3_nt cdr3_aa
. TRBJ2-7 TRBV6-2/TRBV6-3 . TGTGCCAGCAGTTACGGCGACAGGTTGAATACTTACGAGCAGTACTTC CASSYGDRLNTYEQYF
. TRBJ2-3 TRBV15 . TGTGCCACCAGCAGAGATCGTTGGGATTATGAAGATACGCAGTATTTT CATSRDRWDYEDTQYF
. TRBJ2-3 TRBV15 TRBD1 TGTGCCACCAGCAGTACAGGGGCTGATACGCAGTATTTT CATSSTGADTQYF
. TRBJ2-2 TRBV10-3 . TGTGCCAACGGCGACTCTGGGAACACCGGGGAGCTGTTTTTT CANGDSGNTGELFF
many TRBJ2-3 TRBV7-2 . TGTGCCAGCAGCCTCCAGGGCAGTGAGGCAGATACGCAGTATTTT CASSLQGSEADTQYF
few TRBJ1-1 TRBV27 . TGTGCCAGCAGCCCGACGGGACTCCTGAACACTGAAGCTTTCTTT CASSPTGLLNTEAFF
. TRBJ2-5 TRBV20-1 TRBD1 TGCAGTGCCGAGGACAGGGGGAACAAAGAGACCCAGTACTTC CSAEDRGNKETQYF
. TRBJ2-2 TRBV4-2 . TGTGCCAGCAGCCCGCGCTCCTCTGGGTACACCGGGGAGCTGTTTTTT CASSPRSSGYTGELFF
. TRBJ1-1 TRBV6-5 . TGTGCCAGCAGTTACGCCAGGGGCACTGAAGCTTTCTTT CASSYARGTEAFF
. TRBJ1-1 TRBV19 TRBD1 TGTGCCAGTAACCCCAGGGGGGACACTGAAGCTTTCTTT CASNPRGDTEAFF
many TRBJ2-1 TRBV19 . TGTGCCAGTAGTATACCTGGCCAAAAGGGGCAGTTCTTC CASSIPGQKGQFF
many TRBJ2-3 TRBV7-2 TRBD1 TGTGCCAGCAGCCCGCAGTCAGGGGGCATCACAGATACGCAGTATTTT CASSPQSGGITDTQYF
. TRBJ2-7 TRBV19 TRBD2 TGTGCCAGTAGGGAGCGGGAGGGCCTTGGAGAGCAGTACTTC CASREREGLGEQYF
. TRBJ1-2 TRBV12-3/TRBV12-4 TRBD1 TGTGCCAGCAGCAGGACAGGCAACTACTATGGCTACACCTTC CASSRTGNYYGYTF
few TRBJ1-1 TRBV11-3 . TGTGCCAGCAGCTTGACCATCGACACTGAAGCTTTCTTT CASSLTIDTEAFF
many TRBJ2-1 TRBV5-1 . TGCGCCAGCAGCTTGCGGTTACAATATGATGAGCAGTTCTTC CASSLRLQYDEQFF
few TRBJ2-1 TRBV20-1 TRBD2 TGCAGTGCTACTAGCGGGAGCTCCTACAATGAGCAGTTCTTC CSATSGSSYNEQFF
. TRBJ1-2 TRBV11-3 . TGTGCCAGCAGCTTAGAAGGCCGTAGCCCAGACAGTGGCCTTGGCTACACCTTC CASSLEGRSPDSGLGYTF
few TRBJ1-4 TRBV5-6 . TGTGCCAGCAGCTTGGCCACCTCTCAAAAACTGTTTTTT CASSLATSQKLFF
. TRBJ1-5 TRBV10-2 . TGCGCCAGCACCCAGGGGATTTGGGATCAGCCCCAGCATTTT CASTQGIWDQPQHF
. TRBJ1-2 TRBV7-2 TRBD1 TGTGCCAGCAGCTACCAAGGCAGGGGGATTAGATATGGCTACACCTTC CASSYQGRGIRYGYTF
few TRBJ2-7 TRBV7-2 . TGTGCCAGCAGCTTAGGGGTCATCTACGAGCAGTACTTC CASSLGVIYEQYF
few TRBJ2-1 TRBV5-1 TRBD1 TGCGCCAGCAGCCCGGGACAGGGCCCCTACAATGAGCAGTTCTTC CASSPGQGPYNEQFF
once TRBJ2-1 TRBV12-3/TRBV12-4 . TGTGCCAGCAGTTTAGAGGCTAGAAGGTCCTACAATGAGCAGTTCTTC CASSLEARRSYNEQFF
. TRBJ1-3 TRBV30 TRBD1 TGTGCCTCTCCAGGGGGGTCTGGAAACACCATATATTTT CASPGGSGNTIYF
few TRBJ1-1 TRBV7-9 . TGTGCCAGCAGCTTAAGGGCGTCCGGTGATGAAGCTTTCTTT CASSLRASGDEAFF
. TRBJ2-5 TRBV20-1 TRBD2 TGCAGTGCCGGGACTACTGAGACCCAGTACTTC CSAGTTETQYF
few TRBJ2-7 TRBV7-6 . TGTGCCAGCAGCCTACGAATGACTGACTACGAGCAGTACTTC CASSLRMTDYEQYF
many TRBJ2-7 TRBV10-3 TRBD1 TGTGCCATCAGCGATGGACAGGGGGTATGGGAGCAGTACTTC CAISDGQGVWEQYF
few TRBJ2-5 TRBV24-1 . TGTGCCACCAGTGATTTCCGGGGGGCTGAAGAGACCCAGTACTTC CATSDFRGAEETQYF
few TRBJ2-1 TRBV6-1 TRBD2 TGTGCCAGCCTTCCCGGGACTAGCGGGATCAATGAGCAGTTCTTC CASLPGTSGINEQFF
. TRBJ2-1 TRBV7-6 . TGTGCCAGCAGCTGGGGGGCAGGGAGGAATGAGCAGTTCTTC CASSWGAGRNEQFF
many TRBJ2-7 TRBV7-9 . TGTGCCAGCAGCTTCGTGGGGTACGAGCAGTACTTC CASSFVGYEQYF
many TRBJ2-1 TRBV24-1 TRBD2 TGTGCCACCAGTGATTTTAGTAGCGGGAGGGGTTACAATGAGCAGTTCTTC CATSDFSSGRGYNEQFF
few TRBJ2-7 TRBV12-3/TRBV12-4 . TGTGCCAGCAGTTTAAATTTAGGAGGGACCATCACCTCCTACGAGCAGTACTTC CASSLNLGGTITSYEQYF
few TRBJ2-7 TRBV7-9 TRBD2 TGTGCCAGCAGCAATAGGACTAGCGGGTCCTACGAGCAGTACTTC CASSNRTSGSYEQYF
few TRBJ2-3 TRBV5-1 TRBD1 TGCGCCAGCAGCTTTAGATCGCGGGACAGGGTGGCAGATACGCAGTATTTT CASSFRSRDRVADTQYF